This entry features one T cell receptor beta chain sequence. The record originates from a study of control samples from healthy donors and cancer patients. Repertoires were generated with immunoSEQ multiplex PCR, while TCRdb's copy carries only in-frame clones and drops some. This sample has just over 150,000 clones; roughly 90% occur once, and the top ten carry approximately 12%. This sequence originates from a young man in good health. The sample comprised blood.

In DNA, the CDR3 is TGTGCCAGCCAGAGTGTGGGAGATACGCAGTATTTT. This sequence encodes CASQSVGDTQYF. The chain has TRBV2 and TRBJ2-3; D unresolved. V lost 8 bases and J 5 bases, leaving 11 bases between the germline ends. In germline, CDR1 is SNHLY, CDR2 FYNNEI. CDR3 size: 12 residues.